The clone carrying this T cell receptor (beta chain) appeared a few times. Its antigen is not known. Unique molecular identifiers were used in preparing the TCRbeta library. One entry per CDR3 protein, called by TCRdb with MiXCR from the PCR reads. The sample shows around 78,000 distinct CDR3 sequences, roughly an eighth of them seen only once. The record originates from a study of T-cell reconstitution after alpha-beta-depleted transplantation in children. The CDR3 has 20 residues. Unmatched junction bases numbered 14, after V lost 5 bases and J lost 0 bases. Study observations and caveats: Newly made T cells mostly supplied T-cell counts and diversity one year after transplant. Where alpha-beta T cells came from about two months after transplant was reportedly several hundred expanded graft clones.

Material: PBMCs, mostly from graft donor cells, obtained 180 days after TCRalphabeta/CD19-depleted stem cell transplant. The TCR originated in a male patient between 2 and 10 years old who had a stem cell transplant for acute lymphoblastic leukemia, so the T cells may come from the graft donor. V gene TRBV12-3 or TRBV12-4 combines with J gene TRBJ2-6; 9 nucleotides agree with TRBD1. The CDR3 sequence is CASSPVRTGAGNSGANVLTF. Written as DNA, the CDR3 is TGTGCCAGCAGTCCCGTTCGGACAGGGGCCGGTAACTCTGGGGCCAACGTCCTGACTTTC.